A selection of T cell receptor beta chains follows, all from one sample in a study of cytomegalovirus exposure and HLA in healthy donors. Method: immunoSEQ multiplex PCR; TCRdb's copy keeps in-frame clones and lacks some. The sample comprises approximately 160,000 clones, 65% to 85% of which are singletons, and around 2.5% rests with the top ten. The sequencing input was PBMCs. The source of these receptors is a woman aged 40 to 50 in good health and CMV-seropositive. Both conserved end residues are part of each CDR3. D genes are given only for firm matches. Clone size is shown for a subset of rows, as once, few, many or a class of expanded clone.

D gene: TRBD1
J gene: TRBJ1-5
CDR3 length: 15
clone size: once
V gene: TRBV27
CDR3 protein: CASRKTGRGNQPQHF
CDR3 DNA: TGTGCCAGCAGGAAGACAGGGAGAGGCAATCAGCCCCAGCATTTT

D gene: TRBD2
J gene: TRBJ2-1
CDR3 length: 13
clone size: NA
V gene: TRBV9
CDR3 protein: CASSVNVGGKQFF
CDR3 DNA: TGTGCCAGCAGCGTAAACGTGGGAGGGAAGCAGTTCTTC

D gene: NA
J gene: TRBJ1-4
CDR3 length: 14
clone size: NA
V gene: TRBV5-1
CDR3 protein: CASSTGGLNEKLFF
CDR3 DNA: TGCGCCAGCAGTACGGGGGGCCTTAATGAAAAACTGTTTTTT

D gene: TRBD2
J gene: TRBJ2-3
CDR3 length: 16
clone size: NA
V gene: TRBV27
CDR3 protein: CASSPEGTSGTDTQYF
CDR3 DNA: TGTGCCAGCAGTCCGGAAGGGACTAGCGGCACAGATACGCAGTATTTT

D gene: TRBD1
J gene: TRBJ2-7
CDR3 length: 15
clone size: NA
V gene: TRBV7-2
CDR3 protein: CASRAGTGRSYEQYF
CDR3 DNA: TGTGCCAGCAGGGCCGGGACAGGGAGATCCTACGAGCAGTACTTC

D gene: TRBD1
J gene: TRBJ2-4
CDR3 length: 18
clone size: NA
V gene: TRBV7-8
CDR3 protein: CASSIGPGQGSAKNIQYF
CDR3 DNA: TGTGCCAGCAGCATAGGCCCCGGACAGGGTTCGGCCAAAAACATTCAGTACTTC

D gene: TRBD1
J gene: TRBJ1-1
CDR3 length: 12
clone size: NA
V gene: TRBV7-9
CDR3 protein: CASSSTQGVAFF
CDR3 DNA: TGTGCCAGCAGCTCAACACAGGGGGTCGCTTTCTTT

D gene: NA
J gene: TRBJ2-3
CDR3 length: 14
clone size: few
V gene: TRBV5-6
CDR3 protein: CASSSARGTDTQYF
CDR3 DNA: TGTGCCAGCAGCTCGGCCAGGGGAACAGATACGCAGTATTTT

D gene: NA
J gene: TRBJ2-7
CDR3 length: 13
clone size: NA
V gene: TRBV11-2
CDR3 protein: CASLHPGGDEQYF
CDR3 DNA: TGTGCCAGCCTTCACCCGGGGGGCGACGAGCAGTACTTC

D gene: TRBD1
J gene: TRBJ2-7
CDR3 length: 14
clone size: NA
V gene: TRBV2
CDR3 protein: CASSDAGGLSKQYF
CDR3 DNA: TGTGCCAGCAGTGACGCAGGGGGCCTTAGTAAGCAGTACTTC

D gene: NA
J gene: TRBJ1-2
CDR3 length: 15
clone size: NA
V gene: TRBV5-8
CDR3 protein: CASSLWGQILFGYTF
CDR3 DNA: TGTGCCAGCAGCTTGTGGGGACAAATTTTGTTTGGCTACACCTTC

D gene: NA
J gene: TRBJ1-1
CDR3 length: 16
clone size: once
V gene: TRBV7-9
CDR3 protein: CASSLGAQKRGGRAFF
CDR3 DNA: TGTGCCAGCAGCTTAGGGGCCCAGAAACGGGGGGGTAGAGCTTTCTTT

D gene: NA
J gene: TRBJ2-7
CDR3 length: 11
clone size: NA
V gene: TRBV2
CDR3 protein: CASSFSYEQYF
CDR3 DNA: TGTGCCAGCAGTTTTAGCTACGAGCAGTACTTC

D gene: TRBD1
J gene: TRBJ2-5
CDR3 length: 16
clone size: few
V gene: TRBV6-4
CDR3 protein: CASSDSPGTGQETQYF
CDR3 DNA: TGTGCCAGCAGTGACTCTCCCGGGACAGGTCAAGAGACCCAGTACTTC

D gene: TRBD1
J gene: TRBJ2-1
CDR3 length: 16
clone size: NA
V gene: TRBV5-1
CDR3 protein: CASSANRQGGNNEQFF
CDR3 DNA: TGCGCCAGCAGCGCAAACCGACAGGGGGGTAACAATGAGCAGTTCTTC

D gene: TRBD1
J gene: TRBJ2-2
CDR3 length: 15
clone size: NA
V gene: TRBV5-4
CDR3 protein: CASRTGATNTGELFF
CDR3 DNA: TGTGCCAGCAGGACAGGGGCTACGAACACCGGGGAGCTGTTTTTT